This TCR beta chain was recovered during a study of breast tumors, draining lymph nodes, adjacent tissues. Overall study findings and caveats: Compared with lymph nodes, tumors were less diverse; compared with nontumor tissue, more. Compared with basal-like, luminal-like tumors shared significantly more repertoire with nontumor tissue. That most tumor T cells come from lymph nodes remained unproven. Most tumor T cells seemingly derive from lymph node, then expand in tumor.

The CDR3 consists of 15 residues. V was pared by 0 bases and J by 5 bases, with 5 bases of the junction left unmatched. Germline V lookup: CDR1 SQVTM, CDR2 ANQGSEA. Breast cancer patients provided tissue from their axillary draining lymph nodes. TCRdb passed the multiplex PCR reads through MiXCR, listing each CDR3 protein once. The table lists 200,000 to 300,000 distinct CDR3 sequences, roughly 30% of them singletons. Turning to this clonotype: Its antigen is not known.

The rearrangement links TRBV29-1 to TRBJ2-7, with 12 bases matching TRBD1. The receptor was derived from a female donor with breast cancer. Some clones in this sample may be carry-over from other donors' samples. Source material: axillary lymph node tissue. CDR3 in DNA: TGCAGCGTTGAAGATCGAGGGACAGGGGGCCACGAGCAGTACTTC. Translating it yields CSVEDRGTGGHEQYF.